This T cell receptor (beta chain) was found in a study of chemoradiotherapy in HPV16-positive cancers. About the research overall: Functional T-cell assays on a couple of HPV16-positive patients' cells defined candidate HPV-specific clones and common TCR motifs.

As regards this clone: Its antigen is unknown.

Profiled with immunoSEQ multiplex PCR; TCRdb holds only in-frame clones, not every one. The data hold over 15,000 clones, with just under 90% observed a single time. Study-wide findings and caveats: HPV-specific T cells were functionally defined from only a couple of HPV16-positive patients. Candidate HPV-specific clones and E7-related TCR motifs grew in tumor during treatment.

The CDR3 runs to 16 residues. Trimming took 4 bases from V and 3 from J; bases not matched to a gene: 10. Germline V lookup: CDR1 SGHDT, CDR2 YYEEEE. Sequences were derived from blood, sampled from a patient who underwent chemoradiotherapy. The chain is built from TRBV5-6 and TRBJ1-5; 7 bases are shared with TRBD1. The TCR sequence derives from a human donor with HPV-associated anogenital cancer. The CDR3 reads CASSPRGGQNNQPQHF. The CDR3 nucleotides read TGTGCCAGCAGCCCCCGAGGGGGACAGAACAATCAGCCCCAGCATTTT. The whole variable domain, remainder taken from reference TRBV5-6 and TRBJ1-5, is DAGVTQSPTHLIKTRGQQVTLRCSPKSGHDTVSWYQQALGQGPQFIFQYYEEEERQRGNFPDRFSGHQFPNYSSELNVNALLLGDSALYLCASSPRGGQNNQPQHFGDGTRLSIL.